This TCR beta chain was found in a study of cytomegalovirus exposure and HLA in healthy donors. For the study at large: Some 180 million T cells yielded around 120 million unique TCR beta sequences in earlier analysis. The study's findings and limits: Later on, analysis showed that most CMV-associated TCR beta chains appeared to be HLA-restricted. Rare TCR sequences dominated, though some public TCRs recurred in many donors. Roughly uniform depth of sequencing across donors was assumed in presence/absence analyses.

As to this clone: The antigen is unknown.

This CDR3 has 15 residues. Germline lookup yields CDR1 KGHSH and CDR2 LQKENI. The V gene end was trimmed by 2 bases and the J gene end by 4 bases; junction bases not matched to a gene: 4. Primers: 60 Vbeta forward and 13 Jbeta reverse. Libraries were prepared by immunoSEQ multiplex PCR; TCRdb keeps only in-frame clonotypes and omits some of them. Of 100,000 to 150,000 clones listed, 82% were seen once; the top ten hold 2.7%. The TCR comes from a boy younger than 10 in good health and CMV-seronegative. V and J are TRBV18 and TRBJ1-3; 8 bases align to TRBD1. The material sequenced was PBMCs. The CDR3 protein is CASSPETGVGNTIYF. As DNA, the CDR3 is TGTGCCAGCTCACCAGAGACAGGGGTCGGAAACACCATATATTTT.